A single sample is the source of the 18 T cell receptor beta chains below, sequenced in a study of CD8 T cells in Susac syndrome. Random hexamers primed reverse transcription of about 0.45 to 1 ug RNA. From the immunoSEQ multiplex PCR reads, TCRdb called clonotypes with MiXCR, one entry per CDR3 protein. Among around 230,000 distinct CDR3 sequences listed, 95% were seen once. Sequencing input: CD4+ T cells from PBMCs. The receptors shown here come from a human donor with multiple sclerosis.

The chain employs TRBV6-1 and TRBJ1-2, with TRBD1 as a possible D gene (5 bases). The V end lost 4 bases, the J end lost 2 bases, and 17 bases lay between the germline ends. This CDR3 has 16 amino acids. Germline values: CDR1 MNHNS, CDR2 SASEGT. As DNA, the CDR3 is TGTGCCAGCAGTGTCCCTCCCGGGACCGGCAACTATGGCTACACCTTC. This sequence encodes CASSVPPGTGNYGYTF.

This clonotype has a single count. The J gene is TRBJ2-1, the V gene TRBV28; D ambiguous. Per the germline V gene, CDR1 is MDHEN and CDR2 is SYDVKM. The germline V and J ends were trimmed by 1 base and 10 bases, with 11 bases remaining between them. The CDR3 covers 13 residues. The CDR3 region is CASSLSTVREQFF. DNA for the CDR3: TGTGCCAGCAGTTTATCAACCGTTAGGGAGCAGTTCTTC.

The chain is built from TRBV20-1 and TRBJ2-3; 7 bases line up with TRBD1. V was clipped by 1 base and J by 2 bases; unmatched bases: 12. The CDR3 consists of 17 residues. Germline V gene lookup returns CDR1 DFQATT and CDR2 SNEGSKA (reference sequence). CDR3 amino acids: CSARGPNRDSTTDTQYF. CDR3 DNA sequence: TGCAGTGCTAGAGGACCTAATAGGGACAGCACCACAGATACGCAGTATTTT.

The V and J genes are TRBV6-6 and TRBJ1-2, with D tentatively TRBD1 (5 bases). Germline values: CDR1 MNHNY, CDR2 SVGAGI (reference sequence). V lost 11 bases to trimming and J lost 2 bases, with 12 bases between them. The CDR3 loop spans 12 amino acids. CDR3 protein: CAGWDGNYGYTF. In nucleotides, the CDR3 is TGTGCCGGCTGGGACGGGAACTATGGCTACACCTTC.

The genes are TRBV5-4 and TRBJ2-5; D not certain. V lost 2 bases and J lost 4, with 9 bases in between. The CDR3 loop spans 13 amino acids. Germline V gives CDR1 SGHNT, CDR2 YYREEE (reference sequence). CDR3 sequence: CASSLIRGETQYF. CDR3 nucleotides: TGTGCCAGCAGCTTAATCAGAGGAGAGACCCAGTACTTC.

The rearrangement links TRBV29-1 to TRBJ1-2; maybe TRBD1 (5 bases). In germline, CDR1 is SQVTM, CDR2 ANQGSEA. Trimming removed 5 bases at V and 8 bases at J, with 18 bases between. The CDR3 consists of 13 residues. CDR3 in amino acids: CSVFLADGGGYTF. CDR3 DNA: TGCAGCGTTTTCTTGGCTGATGGGGGGGGCTACACCTTC.

This chain joins TRBV25-1 and TRBJ2-3; D is unresolved. Germline V lookup: CDR1 MGHDK, CDR2 SYGVNS. V was cut by 5 bases and J by 2 bases, with 8 bases left in between. The CDR3 spans 13 residues. The CDR3 DNA follows: TGTGCCAGCAGTCGGCAGGACACAGATACGCAGTATTTT. Translation gives CASSRQDTDTQYF.

The rearrangement joins TRBV6-5 to TRBJ1-3; D is uncertain. CDR3 length equals 15 residues. Looked up from germline, CDR1 is MNHEY and CDR2 is SVGAGI. V was clipped by 4 bases and J by 0 bases, with 10 bases between them. This chain's CDR3 is CASSSHTISGNTIYF. The CDR3 nucleotides read TGTGCCAGCAGTTCCCATACCATCTCTGGAAACACCATATATTTT.

The chain joins TRBV9 to TRBJ1-2; 7 bases match TRBD1. CDR1 and CDR2 (germline): SGDLS, YYNGEE. V was pared by 3 bases and J by 4 bases, with 9 bases of the junction left unmatched. The CDR3 runs to 15 residues. Here the CDR3 reads CASSGQGGLGYGYTF. The CDR3 DNA follows: TGTGCCAGCAGCGGACAAGGGGGCTTGGGCTATGGCTACACCTTC.

A single count supports this clonotype. At one boundary the junction diverges from the germline segment, which might be a read error. The rearrangement uses TRBV27 and TRBJ2-7, with D possibly TRBD1 on 8 matching bases. Germline CDR1 is MNHEY and CDR2 is SMNVEV (reference sequence). The CDR3 totals 15 residues. The CDR3 DNA follows: TGCGCCAGCAGTTTGGTGCTGACAGGGGAGGGGGAGCAGTACTTC. Its translation: CASSLVLTGEGEQYF.

This clonotype was detected only once. The rearrangement joins TRBV5-1 to TRBJ1-4; D may be TRBD1 (6 bases). V was shortened by 4 bases and J by 8 bases, with 18 bases between the two germline ends. The CDR3 consists of 15 residues. Germline lookup yields CDR1 SGHRS and CDR2 YFSETQ. This CDR3 reads CASSGGRSTGEKLFF. Here the CDR3 DNA reads TGCGCCAGCAGCGGGGGCAGGAGCACTGGAGAAAAACTGTTTTTT. The whole variable domain, remainder taken from reference TRBV5-1 and TRBJ1-4, is KAGVTQTPRYLIKTRGQQVTLSCSPISGHRSVSWYQQTPGQGLQFLFEYFSETQRNKGNFPGRFSGRQFSNSRSEMNVSTLELGDSALYLCASSGGRSTGEKLFFGSGTQLSVL.

J is TRBJ1-1 and V is TRBV2; 9 bases agree with TRBD1. V gave up 7 bases and J gave up 0 bases; unmatched junction bases: 3. Germline V lookup: CDR1 SNHLY, CDR2 FYNNEI. The CDR3 has 14 amino acids. The chain's CDR3 is CASKGQGLNTEAFF. CDR3 coding DNA: TGTGCCAGCAAAGGACAGGGGCTGAACACTGAAGCTTTCTTT.

This clonotype was recorded once. The V call is TRBV7-8, the J call TRBJ2-5; 9 bases are shared with TRBD2. The trim removed 5 bases at V and 2 bases at J, leaving 9 bases unmatched. The CDR3 sequence is 16 residues long. Germline CDR1 SGHVS, CDR2 FQNEAQ. The CDR3 DNA reads as TGTGCCAGCAGCCAAGCGGGGCGGGGGGGACAAGAGACCCAGTACTTC. This gives the protein CASSQAGRGGQETQYF.

The V call is TRBV20-1, the J call TRBJ2-7; the D gene could be TRBD1 or TRBD2 (5 bases each). CDR1 is DFQATT, CDR2 SNEGSKA, per germline (reference sequence). The V and J ends lost 6 bases and 2 bases respectively, with 17 bases between them. This CDR3 contains 14 residues. CDR3 in amino acids: CSASTGTAAYEQYF. The CDR3 DNA reads TGCAGTGCGAGCACCGGGACGGCCGCCTACGAGCAGTACTTC.

V gene TRBV29-1 combines with J gene TRBJ2-7, with D perhaps matching TRBD2 (6 bases). The CDR3 runs to 14 residues. Trimming removed 1 base at V and 2 bases at J, with 12 bases between. Germline CDR1 SQVTM, CDR2 ANQGSEA. In DNA, the CDR3 is TGCAGCGTTGAAGCCCCCGGGAGCCCCTACGAGCAGTACTTC. The encoded protein is CSVEAPGSPYEQYF.

The rearrangement links TRBV20-1 to TRBJ2-1, with D possibly matching TRBD1 (5 bases). This CDR3 has 14 amino acids. Trimming cost V 1 base and J 4 bases, with 11 bases left between them. Germline assignment: CDR1 DFQATT and CDR2 SNEGSKA (reference sequence). In DNA form, the CDR3 reads TGCAGTGCTAGAGGACAGATAGAGTACAATGAGCAGTTCTTC. Amino acid sequence: CSARGQIEYNEQFF.

This chain joins TRBV5-1 and TRBJ2-3; 7 bases match TRBD2. Unmatched junction bases numbered 11, after V lost 3 bases and J lost 4 bases. This CDR3 spans 16 amino acids. The V gene's germline CDR1 is SGHRS and CDR2 YFSETQ. The DNA of the CDR3 is TGCGCCAGCAGCTCAACCCCCGGGGGGATGGCAGATACGCAGTATTTT. This gives the protein CASSSTPGGMADTQYF.

V gene TRBV7-9 combines with J gene TRBJ2-7; 8 bases are shared with TRBD1. The V and J ends lost 1 base and 4 bases, in that order; junction bases with no gene match: 6. This CDR3 has 15 residues. Per germline, CDR1 SEHNR and CDR2 FQNEAQ (reference sequence). The CDR3 here is CASSLVAGGSYEQYF. The DNA of the CDR3 is TGTGCCAGCAGCTTAGTAGCAGGGGGCAGTTACGAGCAGTACTTC.